These 4 T cell receptor beta chains were sequenced from one sample in a study of T cell responses to AZD1222 COVID-19 vaccine. The repertoire was sequenced with immunoSEQ multiplex PCR; TCRdb's copy has only in-frame clones and lacks some. The table lists some 130,000 clones, 90% of them singletons. The sample was peripheral blood, taken on day 0 of AZD1222 vaccination. Receptors were obtained from an adult in good health.

DNA for the CDR3: TGTGCCAGTACCTCCGGGACTACCGACGAGACCCAGTACTTC. Its protein is CASTSGTTDETQYF. The rearrangement links TRBV19 to TRBJ2-5; 7 positions match TRBD2. Germline CDR1 LNHDA, CDR2 SQIVND (reference sequence). The CDR3 length is 14 residues. The V and J ends lost 7 bases and 5 bases, in that order; junction bases with no gene match: 10.

The J gene is TRBJ2-7, the V gene TRBV7-8; D is perhaps TRBD1 or TRBD2 (5 bases each). This CDR3 has 13 amino acids. Deletions cut 4 bases from V and 7 bases from J, with 14 bases between. Germline CDR1 is SGHVS and CDR2 is FQNEAQ. The CDR3 DNA reads TGTGCCAGCAGCTCCTCCTGGGGGTCGGAGCAGTACTTC. This gives the protein CASSSSWGSEQYF.

J is TRBJ1-1 and V is TRBV19; 8 bases fit TRBD1. Germline V gene lookup returns CDR1 LNHDA and CDR2 SQIVND (reference sequence). This CDR3 spans 15 amino acids. Unmatched junction bases numbered 12, after V lost 5 bases and J lost 7 bases. In DNA, the CDR3 is TGTGCCAGTAGTCTCTACCCCGGGACAGGCATTGAAGCTTTCTTT. Its translation: CASSLYPGTGIEAFF.

DNA for the CDR3: TGTGCCAGCAGCCAGGCCGGGGGCCATCAGCCCCAGCATTTT. Translated: CASSQAGGHQPQHF. The chain recombines TRBV3-1 (or the pseudogene TRBV3-2) with TRBJ1-5; weak D call: TRBD1 (6 bases). Deletions cut 3 bases from V and 5 bases from J, with 11 bases between. Germline V gene data show CDR1 as LGHDT and CDR2 as YNNKEL (reference sequence). The CDR3 has 14 amino acids.